This is a list of T cell receptor beta chains from one sample in a study of T cell responses to AZD1222 COVID-19 vaccine. Profiled with immunoSEQ multiplex PCR; TCRdb holds only in-frame clones, not every one. The table has 100,000 to 150,000 clones, about 89% seen once; the top ten hold around 10%. The input for sequencing was peripheral blood, taken on day 0 of MenACWY control vaccination. The receptor source for this set is an adult in good health. Each CDR3 is given with its conserved first and last residue. Fields, in order: J gene, clone size, D gene, V gene, CDR3 DNA, CDR3 protein. The D gene is left open where the match is weak. Clone sizes are given selectively: once, few, many, or a class where the clone is expanded.

J gene: TRBJ2-3; clone size: .; D gene: .; V gene: TRBV7-2; CDR3 DNA: TGTGCCAGCAGCTTAGAAGCGGTGAGCACAGATACGCAGTATTTT; CDR3 protein: CASSLEAVSTDTQYF
J gene: TRBJ1-1; clone size: .; D gene: .; V gene: TRBV6-5; CDR3 DNA: TGTGCCAGCAGTTACGTCACTGAAGCTTTCTTT; CDR3 protein: CASSYVTEAFF
J gene: TRBJ2-7; clone size: .; D gene: .; V gene: TRBV6-5; CDR3 DNA: TGTGCCAGCAGTCCCCGGGACTACGAGCAGTACTTC; CDR3 protein: CASSPRDYEQYF
J gene: TRBJ2-3; clone size: .; D gene: .; V gene: TRBV5-6; CDR3 DNA: TGTGCCAGCAGCCTTGTCGGGACTCCCACAGATACGCAGTATTTT; CDR3 protein: CASSLVGTPTDTQYF
J gene: TRBJ1-1; clone size: .; D gene: .; V gene: TRBV11-2; CDR3 DNA: TGTGCCAGCAGCTTATCGGTGGGAAGGAGCACTGAAGCTTTCTTT; CDR3 protein: CASSLSVGRSTEAFF
J gene: TRBJ1-2; clone size: .; D gene: .; V gene: TRBV7-9; CDR3 DNA: TGTGCCAGCAGCCCCGCTACTGATCAAACCTCCGGCTACACCTTC; CDR3 protein: CASSPATDQTSGYTF
J gene: TRBJ1-5; clone size: .; D gene: TRBD1; V gene: TRBV28; CDR3 DNA: TGTGCCAGCAGTTTGGACAGGCATAGCAATCAGCCCCAGCATTTT; CDR3 protein: CASSLDRHSNQPQHF
J gene: TRBJ1-4; clone size: .; D gene: .; V gene: TRBV11-3; CDR3 DNA: TGTGCCAGCAGCGAACGGCCAGCGACAAATGAAAAACTGTTTTTT; CDR3 protein: CASSERPATNEKLFF
J gene: TRBJ2-1; clone size: .; D gene: TRBD2; V gene: TRBV4-3; CDR3 DNA: TGCGCCAGCAGCCAAGACCTCGATCTAGCGGGAGTCATTCAGTTCTTC; CDR3 protein: CASSQDLDLAGVIQFF
J gene: TRBJ2-5; clone size: .; D gene: .; V gene: TRBV3-1/TRBV3-2; CDR3 DNA: TGTGCCAGCGATGCAGGGGGGTACCAAGAGACCCAGTACTTC; CDR3 protein: CASDAGGYQETQYF
J gene: TRBJ2-3; clone size: .; D gene: .; V gene: TRBV7-2; CDR3 DNA: TGTGCCAGCAGCTTATCGTTACCAAGGGCCACAGATACGCAGTATTTT; CDR3 protein: CASSLSLPRATDTQYF
J gene: TRBJ2-7; clone size: .; D gene: TRBD1; V gene: TRBV29-1; CDR3 DNA: TGCAGCGTGGCGGGTACGGACAGGGGTCGTTCAACACCCTACGAGCAGTACTTC; CDR3 protein: CSVAGTDRGRSTPYEQYF
J gene: TRBJ2-1; clone size: .; D gene: TRBD2; V gene: TRBV11-1; CDR3 DNA: TGTGCCAGCAGCCATCGCCAGCGGGAACCCAATGAGCAGTTCTTC; CDR3 protein: CASSHRQREPNEQFF
J gene: TRBJ1-2; clone size: .; D gene: TRBD1; V gene: TRBV24-1; CDR3 DNA: TGTGCCACCAGTGAGCAGGGGGCTGGCTACACCTTC; CDR3 protein: CATSEQGAGYTF
J gene: TRBJ1-5; clone size: few; D gene: .; V gene: TRBV5-1; CDR3 DNA: TGCGCCAGCAGCCAACCCCCGGGGGATCAGCCCCAGCATTTT; CDR3 protein: CASSQPPGDQPQHF
J gene: TRBJ1-2; clone size: .; D gene: .; V gene: TRBV12-3/TRBV12-4; CDR3 DNA: TGTGCCAGCAGTTTAAATCGGGGCTACACCTTC; CDR3 protein: CASSLNRGYTF
J gene: TRBJ2-7; clone size: .; D gene: .; V gene: TRBV2; CDR3 DNA: TGTGCCAGCAGTGAAGGACAGGTCGGTGGCGAGCAGTACTTC; CDR3 protein: CASSEGQVGGEQYF
J gene: TRBJ2-1; clone size: .; D gene: TRBD2; V gene: TRBV5-5; CDR3 DNA: TGTGCCAGCAGCCCGAATCCAGGACTAGCGGGAGACTCCTACAATGAGCAGTTCTTC; CDR3 protein: CASSPNPGLAGDSYNEQFF
J gene: TRBJ2-7; clone size: .; D gene: TRBD2; V gene: TRBV19; CDR3 DNA: TGTGCCAGTAGTATTCGGGGTCGGGGGGCCTACGAGCAGTACTTC; CDR3 protein: CASSIRGRGAYEQYF
J gene: TRBJ2-2; clone size: few; D gene: .; V gene: TRBV7-3; CDR3 DNA: TGTGCCAGCAGCCCAAGTCTGGGGACCGGGGAGCTGTTTTTT; CDR3 protein: CASSPSLGTGELFF
J gene: TRBJ2-3; clone size: .; D gene: .; V gene: TRBV6-6; CDR3 DNA: TGTGCCAGCAGTTCCCAGGGCACAGATACGCAGTATTTT; CDR3 protein: CASSSQGTDTQYF
J gene: TRBJ1-4; clone size: .; D gene: .; V gene: TRBV5-1; CDR3 DNA: TGCGCCAGCAGCTTGGCGGGGGCGGTTTATGAAAAACTGTTTTTT; CDR3 protein: CASSLAGAVYEKLFF
J gene: TRBJ1-2; clone size: once; D gene: TRBD1; V gene: TRBV10-3; CDR3 DNA: TGTGCCATCAGTGGGGGTATGACAGGGTATGATGGCTACACCTTC; CDR3 protein: CAISGGMTGYDGYTF
J gene: TRBJ2-7; clone size: .; D gene: TRBD1; V gene: TRBV29-1; CDR3 DNA: TGCAGCGTTGAGGGGGACAGGGGTAGAGGCGAGCAGTACTTC; CDR3 protein: CSVEGDRGRGEQYF
J gene: TRBJ1-1; clone size: .; D gene: .; V gene: TRBV6-6; CDR3 DNA: TGTGCCAGCAGTTACTTAGGTCCGGAGAACACTGAAGCTTTCTTT; CDR3 protein: CASSYLGPENTEAFF
J gene: TRBJ2-2; clone size: .; D gene: TRBD1; V gene: TRBV19; CDR3 DNA: TGTGCCAGTACCCAGTACAGGGGGGCGCGAGCCGGGGAGCTGTTTTTT; CDR3 protein: CASTQYRGARAGELFF
J gene: TRBJ1-2; clone size: .; D gene: .; V gene: TRBV18; CDR3 DNA: TGTGCCAGCTCACCACAACAGGAGGCTTACTATGGCTACACCTTC; CDR3 protein: CASSPQQEAYYGYTF
J gene: TRBJ2-7; clone size: .; D gene: .; V gene: TRBV19; CDR3 DNA: TGTGCCAGTAGTATTCGGGGGCATGTTGCCTACGAGCAGTACTTC; CDR3 protein: CASSIRGHVAYEQYF
J gene: TRBJ1-1; clone size: .; D gene: .; V gene: TRBV9; CDR3 DNA: TGTGCCGGCAGCGCCTCGGCTGGGGATGAGAACACTGAAGCTTTCTTT; CDR3 protein: CAGSASAGDENTEAFF
J gene: TRBJ1-6; clone size: .; D gene: TRBD1; V gene: TRBV12-3/TRBV12-4; CDR3 DNA: TGTGCCAGCAGTTCGGGACAGGGCCTCCACTTT; CDR3 protein: CASSSGQGLHF
J gene: TRBJ2-1; clone size: .; D gene: TRBD2; V gene: TRBV5-8; CDR3 DNA: TGTGCCAGCAGCGCCAACTCCGGGACTAGCGGGGGGAGCTCCTACAATGAGCAGTTCTTC; CDR3 protein: CASSANSGTSGGSSYNEQFF